The sequence of this T cell receptor beta chain was determined in a study of blood T cell repertoires in COVID-19. Libraries were prepared by immunoSEQ multiplex PCR; TCRdb keeps only in-frame clonotypes and omits some of them. The table lists under 350,000 clones, about 88% of them singletons. The receptor's source is a man aged 65-85 years with acute or convalescent COVID-19. Input material: peripheral blood.

CDR3 protein: CASRNREGGNTIYF. CDR3 sequence (DNA): TGTGCCAGCAGAAACAGGGAGGGTGGAAACACCATATATTTT. This chain uses TRBV28 with TRBJ1-3; maybe TRBD1 (6 bases). The length of the CDR3 is 14 residues. V was cut by 6 bases and J by 3 bases, with 12 bases left in between. CDR1 and CDR2 from the germline V gene are MDHEN and SYDVKM.